This T cell receptor beta chain emerged from a study of regulatory T cells in long-lasting Graves disease. Arm-PCR of CDR3 regions and iRepertoire HTBI primers were the basis on which TCR beta libraries were built. TCRdb re-called the multiplex PCR reads with MiXCR, one entry per CDR3 protein. Seen here are around 400,000 distinct CDR3 sequences, around 20% observed once, and the top ten hold around 26%. This CDR3 contains 15 residues. V was clipped by 4 bases and J by 2 bases; unmatched bases: 8. The germline V gene has CDR1 PRHDT and CDR2 FYEKMQ (reference sequence). Sample time point: persistent/refractory GD, antithyroid drugs over 5 years with positive TRAb. Researchers made the TCR library from RNA that was extracted from PBMCs. Findings of the study overall: It is possible that accuracy was reduced by the small size of the sample. TRBV28, TRBJ1-2 and TRBJ2-5 emerged as the favored segments in persistent disease.

In its sample, this clonotype was seen a few times. The antigen remains undetermined. The chain uses TRBV13 and TRBJ2-7; 7 bases match TRBD1. This sequence was found in a female donor with Graves disease. The input for sequencing was peripheral blood mononuclear cells (PBMCs), taken when the disease was refractory, from a patient treated with antithyroid drugs. CDR3 in DNA: TGTGCCAGCAGCTCAAAGACAGGGTTCACCTACGAGCAGTACTTC. Amino acids: CASSSKTGFTYEQYF. Complete variable domain (other parts from reference TRBV13 and TRBJ2-7): AAGVIQSPRHLIKEKRETATLKCYPIPRHDTVYWYQQGPGQDPQFLISFYEKMQSDKGSIPDRFSAQQFSDYHSELNMSSLELGDSALYFCASSSKTGFTYEQYFGPGTRLTVT.